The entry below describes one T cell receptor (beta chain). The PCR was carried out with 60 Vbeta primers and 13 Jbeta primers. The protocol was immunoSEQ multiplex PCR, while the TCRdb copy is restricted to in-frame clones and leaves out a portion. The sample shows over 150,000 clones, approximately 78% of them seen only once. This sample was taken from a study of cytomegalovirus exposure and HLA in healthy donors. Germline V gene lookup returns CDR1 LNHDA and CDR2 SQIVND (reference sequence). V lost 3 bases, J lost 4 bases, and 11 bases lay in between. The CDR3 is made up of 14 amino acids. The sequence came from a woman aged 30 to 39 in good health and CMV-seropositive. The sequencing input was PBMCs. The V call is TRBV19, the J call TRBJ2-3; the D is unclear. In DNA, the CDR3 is TGTGCCAGTAGTATTCCGCTAGGCGCAGATACGCAGTATTTT. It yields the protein CASSIPLGADTQYF. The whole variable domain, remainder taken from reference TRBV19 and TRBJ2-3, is DGGITQSPKYLFRKEGQNVTLSCEQNLNHDAMYWYRQDPGQGLRLIYYSQIVNDFQKGDIAEGYSVSREKKESFPLTVTSAQKNPTAFYLCASSIPLGADTQYFGPGTRLTVL.